This T cell receptor beta chain came from a study of cytomegalovirus exposure and HLA in healthy donors. Across the whole study: Ancestry clustering placed 70% to 85% of under 450 genotyped donors in the Caucasian-associated cluster. Points from the study as a whole: Follow-up analysis later connected one missense variant in DCLRE1C with trimming of TCR beta V- and J-genes.

This clone was observed a single time. What it recognizes is unknown. With 60 Vbeta and 13 Jbeta primers, the PCR was carried out. The method was immunoSEQ multiplex PCR; TCRdb's version includes in-frame clones alone and lacks a portion of them. In the table there are more than 95,000 clones, approximately 66% of which are singletons. The V gene end was trimmed by 1 base and the J gene end by 4 bases; junction bases not matched to a gene: 3. Germline CDR1 is SEHNR and CDR2 is FQNEAQ (reference sequence). The CDR3 spans 15 residues. The receptor was derived from a woman aged 50 to 65 in good health and CMV-seronegative. The sequencing input was PBMCs. V is TRBV7-9 and J is TRBJ1-1, with 10 bases identical to TRBD1. CDR3 nucleotide sequence: TGTGCCAGCAGCTTAGGCGGACAGGGGGTCACTGAAGCTTTCTTT. Protein product: CASSLGGQGVTEAFF.